Listed here is a single TCR beta chain. What it binds is not known. Trimming took 6 bases from V and 7 from J, leaving 18 bases between them. There are 14 residues in the CDR3. CDR1 SNHLY and CDR2 FYNNEI come from the germline V gene. The data stem from a study of cytomegalovirus exposure and HLA in healthy donors. General observations from the study: Most TCR sequences were seen very rarely across donors, but some public TCRs occurred in many.

With 60 Vbeta and 13 Jbeta primers, the PCR was carried out. Assay used: immunoSEQ multiplex PCR; TCRdb lists only in-frame clones, some missing. Altogether about 130,000 clones are present, 60% to 80% being singletons, with the ten largest covering 0.8% to 0.95%. This chain joins TRBV2 and TRBJ1-1, with D tentatively TRBD1 (6 bases). Sequenced: PBMCs. The receptor comes from a woman aged 55-70 years in good health and CMV-seronegative. The CDR3 DNA reads TGTGCCAGCAGGAAACAGGGTGGAGCTGGTGAAGCTTTCTTT. This gives the protein CASRKQGGAGEAFF.